The source of this TCR beta chain is a study of blood T cell repertoires in COVID-19. This clone appeared once. This CDR3 has 13 amino acids. Trimming stripped 8 bases from V and 9 bases from J, with 19 bases between. The germline V gene has CDR1 SGHTA and CDR2 FQGNSA. Sequenced by immunoSEQ multiplex PCR; TCRdb stores in-frame clones only, minus some. The table records 150,000 to 200,000 clones, 84% of them present only once. The TCR comes from a woman in her 70s with COVID-19, enrolled during active disease. The chain couples TRBV7-2 to TRBJ1-2; unclear D gene. Sequenced material: peripheral blood. The DNA of the CDR3 is TGTGCCAGCTCCCAGCCAGCGGATTTGAGCTACACCTTC. It codes for CASSQPADLSYTF. Variable domain in full (rest from reference TRBV7-2 and TRBJ1-2): GAGVSQSPSNKVTEKGKDVELRCDPISGHTALYWYRQSLGQGLEFLIYFQGNSAPDKSGLPSDRFSAERTGGSVSTLTIQRTQQEDSAVYLCASSQPADLSYTFGSGTRLTVV.